These T cell receptor beta chains were read from a single sample in a study of blood T cell repertoires in COVID-19. Generated by immunoSEQ multiplex PCR, the TCRdb table keeps only in-frame clones and is missing some. The table has fewer than 50,000 clones, under 80% seen once. Sequencing was done on a sample of peripheral blood. The receptor set was obtained from a man aged 80 or over with acute or convalescent COVID-19. The CDR3 runs from the conserved cysteine through the conserved F or W. Each record gives: clone size, V gene, J gene, D gene, CDR3 DNA, CDR3 protein. A D gene is named only where the DNA matches it firmly. Clone size is stated in some rows and not others, as once, few, many or a class when expanded.

>-|TRBV6-5|TRBJ1-1|TRBD1
TGTGCCAGCAGTTACAAGGCAGGGGGTCGGCAAGCTTTCTTT
CASSYKAGGRQAFF
>once|TRBV10-2|TRBJ1-1|-
TGCGCCAGCAGCGGAACAGGGATAACTGAAGCTTTCTTT
CASSGTGITEAFF
>-|TRBV15|TRBJ1-6|TRBD1
TGTGCCACCAGTACGCCGACCGGGACAGGGTCTTCACCCCTCCACTTT
CATSTPTGTGSSPLHF
>-|TRBV10-3|TRBJ2-3|-
TGTGCGTACGGGTCTAGCACAGATACGCAGTATTTT
CAYGSSTDTQYF
>-|TRBV5-1|TRBJ1-2|-
TGCGCCAGCAGCTTGGTGTCGGGGGGCGTTGGCTACACCTTC
CASSLVSGGVGYTF
>-|TRBV4-2|TRBJ1-6|TRBD1
TGTGCCAGCAGCCATCCGGGACAGGGCGGTTCACCCCTCCACTTT
CASSHPGQGGSPLHF
>-|TRBV7-9|TRBJ2-3|TRBD2
TGTGCCAGCAGCCTACGGGGCGGGAGGGAGATAGATACGCAGTATTTT
CASSLRGGREIDTQYF
>-|TRBV20-1|TRBJ1-1|-
TGCAGTGCTAGAGTTAGGGGGACAGCTTTCTTT
CSARVRGTAFF
>few|TRBV5-4|TRBJ1-2|TRBD1
TGTGCCAGCAGCAACAGACAGGGGTACTATGGCTACACCTTC
CASSNRQGYYGYTF
>-|TRBV3-1/TRBV3-2|TRBJ2-2|-
TGTGCCAGCTCGAGACAGGACACCGGGGAGCTGTTTTTT
CASSRQDTGELFF
>-|TRBV29-1|TRBJ2-3|-
TGCAGCGTTGAGACCGACAGGACCCCAGATACGCAGTATTTT
CSVETDRTPDTQYF
>-|TRBV5-5|TRBJ1-5|TRBD1
TGTGCCAGCAGCCCAGGACAGGGGGACTATCAGCCCCAGCATTTT
CASSPGQGDYQPQHF
>-|TRBV28|TRBJ1-2|-
TGTGCCAGCAACACAGGGAGAGGCTACACCTTC
CASNTGRGYTF
>-|TRBV27|TRBJ2-3|TRBD2
TGTGCCAGCAGTTTATTAGCGGGAGGGGGGGGCACAGATACGCAGTATTTT
CASSLLAGGGGTDTQYF
>-|TRBV4-1|TRBJ2-7|TRBD2
TGCGCCAGCAGCCAGCGTACTATTACCGGACTAGCGGGTTCCTACGAGCAGTACTTC
CASSQRTITGLAGSYEQYF
>-|TRBV7-9|TRBJ2-1|-
TGTGCCAGCAGCTCCCCCGGGTCCACAAATGAGCAGTTCTTC
CASSSPGSTNEQFF
>-|TRBV6-2/TRBV6-3|TRBJ1-1|-
TGTGCCAGCAGTAAACGGGGGGGACGGAACACTGAAGCTTTCTTT
CASSKRGGRNTEAFF
>-|TRBV28|TRBJ2-3|TRBD2
TGTGCCAGCAGTTTTTTAGGCGGGAGGAGGGCAGATACGCAGTATTTT
CASSFLGGRRADTQYF
>many|TRBV9|TRBJ2-6|-
TGTGCCAGCAGCCTGGGCATGGGTGGTGGGGCCAACGTCCTGACTTTC
CASSLGMGGGANVLTF
>-|TRBV5-1|TRBJ1-3|TRBD1
TGCGCCAGCAGCTACACAGGGGGCTCTGGAAACACCATATATTTT
CASSYTGGSGNTIYF
>-|TRBV6-5|TRBJ2-1|TRBD2
TGTGCCAGCCAAACTAGCGGAGCCTTCAATGAGCAGTTCTTC
CASQTSGAFNEQFF
>-|TRBV11-2|TRBJ1-2|TRBD1
TGTGCCAGCAGCCGGACAGGGGGAAACTATGGCTACACCTTC
CASSRTGGNYGYTF
>-|TRBV11-2|TRBJ2-3|-
TGTGCCAGCAGCTTATCGGGAGGCACAGATACGCAGTATTTT
CASSLSGGTDTQYF
>-|TRBV19|TRBJ2-1|TRBD1
TGTGCCAGTAGTACTGGGACAGGGCGAGGGGGAGTACACAATGAGCAGTTCTTC
CASSTGTGRGGVHNEQFF
>few|TRBV7-3|TRBJ2-2|TRBD2
TGTGCCAGCAGCTTGCTGGCGGGGGGTAACACCGGGGAGCTGTTTTTT
CASSLLAGGNTGELFF
>-|TRBV12-3/TRBV12-4|TRBJ2-2|-
TGTGCCAGCAGCGGAGTTAAGACCGGGGAGCTGTTTTTT
CASSGVKTGELFF
>-|TRBV27|TRBJ2-1|TRBD2
TGTGCCAGCAGTTTAGCGGGGGGCCCAAACAATGAGCAGTTCTTC
CASSLAGGPNNEQFF
>-|TRBV3-1/TRBV3-2|TRBJ2-5|TRBD2
TGTGCCAGCAGCCAAGGGTCTAGCGGGACGAACCAAGAGACCCAGTACTTC
CASSQGSSGTNQETQYF
>few|TRBV2|TRBJ2-7|TRBD1
TGTGCCAGCATGGGACAGGGTGCCGACGAGCAGTACTTC
CASMGQGADEQYF
>-|TRBV5-1|TRBJ1-1|-
TGCGCCAGCAGCGAGGCGGGCAGCATGAACACTGAAGCTTTCTTT
CASSEAGSMNTEAFF
>-|TRBV4-2|TRBJ1-3|-
TGTGCCAGCAGCCAAGATGAGGGAACTGGAAACACCATATATTTT
CASSQDEGTGNTIYF
>-|TRBV2|TRBJ1-6|TRBD1
TGTGCCAGCAGGGGACAGGGGAATCCTAATTCACCCCTCCACTTT
CASRGQGNPNSPLHF
>-|TRBV5-1|TRBJ2-7|-
TGCGCCAGCGAGGGATCCCCTCGGGACTACGAGCAGTACTTC
CASEGSPRDYEQYF
>-|TRBV6-5|TRBJ2-7|-
TGTGCCAGCAGTTACGCCGGTGATGCCTACGAGCAGTACTTC
CASSYAGDAYEQYF
>-|TRBV7-3|TRBJ1-2|-
TGTGCCAGCAGCTTATTTCTCCCAGGGTTCGGGGGCTACACCTTC
CASSLFLPGFGGYTF
>once|TRBV10-2|TRBJ1-1|-
TGCGCCAGCGCTCAGGGGTACACTGAAGCTTTCTTT
CASAQGYTEAFF
>-|TRBV6-2/TRBV6-3|TRBJ1-2|-
TGTGCCAGCAGCCCTACGTGGGGAGAGGGTTCTTATGGCTACACCTTC
CASSPTWGEGSYGYTF
>once|TRBV30|TRBJ1-5|-
TGTGCCTGGAAACCGGGACACAGCAATCAGCCCCAGCATTTT
CAWKPGHSNQPQHF
>-|TRBV29-1|TRBJ1-1|TRBD1
TGCAGCGCCTGGACCGGAGGGGGCGGAATTAAAGCTTTCTTT
CSAWTGGGGIKAFF
>-|TRBV4-1|TRBJ1-1|TRBD1
TGCGCCAGCAGCCAACGGCCAGGGGGGTATCAAGATTTAGAAGCTTTCTTT
CASSQRPGGYQDLEAFF
>few|TRBV7-9|TRBJ2-3|TRBD2
TGTGCCAGCAGCACGGGACTAGCCCTCGGAGATACGCAGTATTTT
CASSTGLALGDTQYF
>-|TRBV6-5|TRBJ2-7|TRBD2
TGTGCCAGCACCTCCCTGGCGGGGGGAGACTACGAGCAGTACTTC
CASTSLAGGDYEQYF
>-|TRBV5-6|TRBJ2-5|-
TGTGCCAGCAGCTTGGTGGCCCAAGAGACCCAGTACTTC
CASSLVAQETQYF
>many|TRBV29-1|TRBJ2-1|-
TGCAGCGTCGGGGAGGCCTACAATGAGCAGTTCTTC
CSVGEAYNEQFF
>-|TRBV9|TRBJ1-4|-
TGTGCCAGCAGCCCTCAAGGGGATTTGGCTAATGAAAAACTGTTTTTT
CASSPQGDLANEKLFF
>-|TRBV9|TRBJ1-4|-
TGTGCCAGCAGCGTCGGGGTTGCAACTAATGAAAAACTGTTTTTT
CASSVGVATNEKLFF
>once|TRBV6-1|TRBJ1-4|TRBD1
TGTGCCAGCAGTGCAGCCGGGACAGGGGGTGAAAAACTGTTTTTT
CASSAAGTGGEKLFF
>-|TRBV19|TRBJ1-2|-
TGTGCCAGTAGTATAGAGGCAGGGATCTATGGCTACACCTTC
CASSIEAGIYGYTF
>medium-sized|TRBV9|TRBJ2-7|TRBD1
TGTGCCAGCAGCGTAGGGACAGGGTTGAACGAGCAGTACTTC
CASSVGTGLNEQYF
>-|TRBV2|TRBJ2-1|TRBD2
TGTGCCAGCAGTGTTTTGGCGGGGGGCCAGGATGAGCAGTTCTTC
CASSVLAGGQDEQFF
>-|TRBV4-1|TRBJ2-1|-
TGCGCCAGTAGCGATCCGGGACTGACCTTGGGCTCCTACAATGAGCAGTTCTTC
CASSDPGLTLGSYNEQFF
>once|TRBV12-3/TRBV12-4|TRBJ2-5|-
TGTGCCAGCAGTTTACCGGGAGTGGAGACCCAGTACTTC
CASSLPGVETQYF
>-|TRBV5-5|TRBJ2-3|-
TGTGCCAGCAGCCCCAACCCAGGGATTAGCACAGATACGCAGTATTTT
CASSPNPGISTDTQYF
>-|TRBV2|TRBJ2-1|TRBD2
TGTGCCAGCAGTGAGGGACTAGCGCAAGAGCAGTTCTTC
CASSEGLAQEQFF
>-|TRBV5-6|TRBJ2-1|-
TGTGCCAGCCGTTCGTCCTCTAGCTCCTACAATGAGCAGTTCTTC
CASRSSSSSYNEQFF
>-|TRBV10-3|TRBJ2-5|TRBD2
TGTGCCATCAGTGACTCACTCGGGGGGACTCGGGAAGATGGGGAGACCCAGTACTTC
CAISDSLGGTREDGETQYF
>-|TRBV6-1|TRBJ2-7|-
TGTGCCAGCAGTGAAGCTCCTCCCCTCGAGCAGTACTTC
CASSEAPPLEQYF
>-|TRBV19|TRBJ1-5|-
TGTGCCAGTTCGGACAGCGGCCACAATCAGCCCCAGCATTTT
CASSDSGHNQPQHF